The 15 T cell receptor beta chains given below trace back to one sample, sequenced in a study of glioma-infiltrating T cells after dendritic cell vaccination (TCRdb year 2016). Receptor amplification or capture employed the immunoSEQ multiplex PCR assay. As stored in TCRdb, this immuneACCESS dataset retains in-frame rearrangements with V and J assigned. A fraction of the clones does not appear; measured against another copy, unresolved V genes explain less than half of the discrepancy, and the remainder lacks a known reason. The sample yields roughly 100,000 clones; about 83% were counted once. The ten biggest clones cover 2.5% to 3% of the sample. Source: blood, taken before dendritic cell vaccination. The origin of the receptors is a human donor with glioblastoma.

This clone appeared once. The chain combines TRBV7-6 with TRBJ2-1; tentative D call: TRBD1 (5 bases). Germline loops: CDR1 SGHVS, CDR2 FNYEAQ. Trimming shortened V by 5 bases and J by 8 bases, and 16 bases separated the two germline ends. The CDR3 contains 14 residues. CDR3 bases: TGTGCCAGCAGCCCCTGGTCCAGGGCGGATGAGCAGTTCTTC. Translating gives CASSPWSRADEQFF.

The chain is built from TRBV2 and TRBJ1-6; 7 bases are shared with TRBD1. Losses at the gene ends were 7 bases for V and 14 bases for J; bases not matched to a gene: 14. Germline CDR1 and CDR2: SNHLY and FYNNEI. The CDR3 sequence is 14 residues long. Here the CDR3 reads CASTREQGPRSLHF. The CDR3 DNA is TGTGCCAGCACAAGGGAACAGGGGCCGCGGTCCCTCCACTTT.

V usage is TRBV6-6 and J usage is TRBJ2-1, with 9 bases aligning to TRBD1. The CDR3 spans 15 residues. J was trimmed by 8 bases and V by 6 bases; bases with no gene match: 11. CDR1 is MNHNY, CDR2 SVGAGI, per germline (reference sequence). The DNA for the CDR3 is TGTGCCAGCAGACCTAACGGACAGGGGAGCGATGAGCAGTTCTTC. Encoded protein: CASRPNGQGSDEQFF.

The rearrangement joins TRBV6-1 to TRBJ2-1; possible D gene TRBD1, 6 bases. In germline, CDR1 is MNHNS, CDR2 SASEGT. The CDR3 has 15 residues. With 10 bases removed from V and 12 bases from J, the gap between germline ends came to 28 bases. This CDR3 reads CATIAGTWSRIGQFF. The DNA for the CDR3 is TGTGCCACTATAGCCGGGACATGGTCACGAATCGGGCAGTTCTTC.

This sequence joins TRBV30 and TRBJ1-2; 8 nucleotides match TRBD1. Trimming cost V 0 bases and J 1 base; bases outside gene matches: 19. This CDR3 is 20 amino acids long. Per germline, CDR1 GTSNPN and CDR2 SVGIG (reference sequence). CDR3 amino acids: CAWSVRAQWDRWGGNYGYTF. Written as DNA, the CDR3 is TGTGCCTGGAGTGTGAGGGCTCAATGGGACAGGTGGGGGGGTAACTATGGCTACACCTTC.

The chain is built from TRBV7-9 and TRBJ1-2; tentative D call: TRBD1 (6 bases). Per the germline V gene, CDR1 is SEHNR and CDR2 is FQNEAQ (reference sequence). This CDR3 spans 13 amino acids. V was pared by 5 bases and J by 7 bases, with 14 bases between. The CDR3 here is CASSLDSFRGYTF. The CDR3 DNA follows: TGTGCCAGCAGCCTGGACAGCTTTCGTGGCTACACCTTC. The full variable domain, rest sourced from reference TRBV7-9 and TRBJ1-2, is DTGVSQNPRHKITKRGQNVTFRCDPISEHNRLYWYRQTLGQGPEFLTYFQNEAQLEKSRLLSDRFSAERPKGSFSTLEIQRTEQGDSAMYLCASSLDSFRGYTFGSGTRLTVV.

This rearrangement joins TRBV7-6 to TRBJ2-7; 14 bases fit TRBD2. Germline CDR1 SGHVS, CDR2 FNYEAQ. Trimming cost V 4 bases and J 4 bases; bases outside gene matches: 6. This CDR3 spans 16 amino acids. As DNA, the CDR3 is TGTGCCAGCAGCTCAGCCGGGACTAGCGGGAGTTACGAGCAGTACTTC. It encodes CASSSAGTSGSYEQYF.

This clone was found a few times. The chain uses TRBV5-1 and TRBJ2-7; the match to TRBD2 covers 16 bases. The CDR3 length is 16 residues. Germline V gene data show CDR1 as SGHRS and CDR2 as YFSETQ. V dropped 4 bases and J dropped 2; count of bases not matched to a gene: 3. The CDR3 sequence: CASSLGTSGRAYEQYF. The CDR3 nucleotides read TGCGCCAGCAGCCTCGGGACTAGCGGGAGGGCCTACGAGCAGTACTTC.

CDR3 in DNA: TGTGCCAGCAGTTACGCGGGCAGCTCCTACAATGAGCAGTTCTTC. As protein: CASSYAGSSYNEQFF. The chain links TRBV6-6 to TRBJ2-1; tentatively, D is TRBD2 (5 bases). The CDR3 is 15 amino acids. Germline V lookup: CDR1 MNHNY, CDR2 SVGAGI (reference sequence). The V and J ends lost 2 bases and 0 bases respectively, with 8 bases between them.

This clone has just one count. This chain links TRBV27 with TRBJ2-1, with 8 bases identical to TRBD2. Germline V gene sequence: CDR1 MNHEY, CDR2 SMNVEV (reference sequence). The CDR3 loop spans 16 amino acids. V was pared by 5 bases and J by 7 bases, with 13 bases of the junction left unmatched. The CDR3 protein is CASSDPGLVVRNEQFF. Here the CDR3 DNA reads TGTGCCAGCAGTGACCCGGGACTAGTTGTAAGAAATGAGCAGTTCTTC.

The CDR3 loop is CASSQDGGGDEQFF. DNA for the CDR3: TGCGCCAGCAGCCAAGATGGGGGGGGCGATGAGCAGTTCTTC. The V and J genes are TRBV4-3 and TRBJ2-1, with D tentatively TRBD2 (7 bases). V shed 0 bases and J shed 8 bases, with 11 bases lying between them. This CDR3 is built from 14 residues. CDR1 and CDR2 (germline): LGHNA, YSLEER.

The gene calls are TRBV5-4 and TRBJ2-1; D might be TRBD1 (5 bases). V was pared by 7 bases and J by 6 bases, with 14 bases between. This CDR3 is 13 amino acids long. Looked up from germline, CDR1 is SGHNT and CDR2 is YYREEE (reference sequence). In DNA form, the CDR3 reads TGTGCCAGCGGCACGTTTGGGGCCAATGAGCAGTTCTTC. Its protein is CASGTFGANEQFF.

J is TRBJ2-3 and V is TRBV4-2; D remains ambiguous. The V gene's germline CDR1 is LGHNA and CDR2 YNFKEQ. V lost 1 base, J lost 4 bases, and 12 bases lay in between. The CDR3 totals 15 residues. CDR3 nucleotides: TGTGCCAGCAGCCAAGGCCCCCAGGTGGCAGATACGCAGTATTTT. This gives the protein CASSQGPQVADTQYF.

This chain links TRBV5-1 with TRBJ1-5; D may be TRBD1 (6 bases). Germline V lookup: CDR1 SGHRS, CDR2 YFSETQ. The CDR3 covers 17 residues. The V and J ends lost 4 bases and 1 base respectively, with 18 bases between them. CDR3 nucleotides: TGCGCCAGCAGCCCCGGGGGGGGGCGGTCGAGCAATCAGCCCCAGCATTTT. Translated: CASSPGGGRSSNQPQHF.

The rearrangement links TRBV5-1 to TRBJ2-7; 10 nucleotides agree with TRBD1. The CDR3 has 15 residues. The V segment lost 5 bases and the J segment 4 bases; nucleotides outside the gene matches: 9. Per the germline V gene, CDR1 is SGHRS and CDR2 is YFSETQ. DNA of the CDR3: TGCGCCAGCAGACCTCCGGGGACAGGGGTTTACGAGCAGTACTTC. It yields the protein CASRPPGTGVYEQYF. Complete variable domain (other parts from reference TRBV5-1 and TRBJ2-7): KAGVTQTPRYLIKTRGQQVTLSCSPISGHRSVSWYQQTPGQGLQFLFEYFSETQRNKGNFPGRFSGRQFSNSRSEMNVSTLELGDSALYLCASRPPGTGVYEQYFGPGTRLTVT.